This note documents a single TCR beta chain sequence. Its binding antigen is unknown. Nothing much larger sits one base from this clone, and base qualities are not available. The data were taken from a study of T cell changes during pregnancy in multiple sclerosis (dated by TCRdb to the late 2010s). For the study in its entirety: Changes in the T cell repertoire over the course of pregnancy were examined in this study in women with multiple sclerosis.

The library came from the immunoSEQ multiplex PCR assay. This immuneACCESS table, as held by TCRdb, lists in-frame sequences with V and J called but not all clones. Of the missing ones, under half trace to an unresolved V gene in checked studies; the others have no known cause. The sample table shows tens of thousands of clones, and about 87% are seen once. 0.45% to 0.65% of the sample is in the top ten clones. Counted from cysteine to phenylalanine, this CDR3 has 13 amino acids. Only the CDR3 DNA stays, 39 bases, in frame from base 1. As encoded in the germline V gene, CDR1 is MNHNS while CDR2 is SASEGT. V is pared back by 7 bases and J by 0 bases, with 10 bases lying between the germline termini.

The chain links TRBV6-1 with TRBJ2-7; matching of 6 bases hints at TRBD2 as the D gene. The clonotype originates from a female donor with multiple sclerosis, enrolled in a pregnancy study. Material: CD4+ T cells from peripheral blood mononuclear cells, obtained in the first trimester of pregnancy. The CDR3 corresponds to CASTAGSSYEQYF. The DNA sequence is as follows: TGTGCCAGCACCGCGGGAAGCTCCTACGAGCAGTACTTC.